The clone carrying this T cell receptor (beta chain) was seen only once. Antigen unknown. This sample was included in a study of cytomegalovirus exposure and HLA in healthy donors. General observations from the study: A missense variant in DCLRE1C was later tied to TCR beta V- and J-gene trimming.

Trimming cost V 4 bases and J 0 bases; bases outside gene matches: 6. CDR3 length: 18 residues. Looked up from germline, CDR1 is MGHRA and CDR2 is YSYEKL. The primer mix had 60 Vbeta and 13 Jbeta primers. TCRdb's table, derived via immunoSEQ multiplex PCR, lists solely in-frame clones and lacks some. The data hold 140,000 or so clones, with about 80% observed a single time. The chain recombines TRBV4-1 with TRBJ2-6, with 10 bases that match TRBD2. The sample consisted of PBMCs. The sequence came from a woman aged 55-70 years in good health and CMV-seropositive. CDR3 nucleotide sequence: TGCGCCAGCAGCCCACCGACTAGCGGGTTCTCTGGGGCCAACGTCCTGACTTTC. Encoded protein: CASSPPTSGFSGANVLTF.